This passage covers 28 T cell receptor beta chains from one sample sequenced in a study of Graves' ophthalmopathy and Graves' hyperthyroidism. CDR3 regions of TCR beta were amplified from RNA transcripts. HTBI-primed first-round RT-PCR preceded second-round multiplex PCR. One entry per CDR3 protein results from TCRdb running MiXCR on the multiplex PCR reads. Here the sample spans a few hundred thousand distinct CDR3 sequences, 15% being singletons. Sequenced input: peripheral blood. These receptors were obtained from a woman in her late teens or twenties with stable Graves' hyperthyroidism.

This clonotype came up many times. This CDR3 is CSAGLGTSNQPQHF. CDR3 coding DNA: TGCAGTGCTGGCTTAGGGACAAGCAATCAGCCCCAGCATTTT. V usage is TRBV20-1 and J usage is TRBJ1-5; tentative D call: TRBD1 (6 bases). V was trimmed by 5 bases and J by 1 base, leaving 12 bases between them. CDR1 is DFQATT and CDR2 is SNEGSKA in the germline V gene (reference sequence). The CDR3 covers 14 residues.

There are many counts of this clonotype. The chain combines TRBV10-3 with TRBJ2-4, with 9 bases fitting TRBD1. CDR1 ENHRY and CDR2 SYGVKD come from the germline V gene. The V gene end was trimmed by 3 bases and the J gene end by 4 bases; junction bases not matched to a gene: 10. This CDR3 has 17 amino acids. The CDR3 reads CAISDPLRTGEKNIQYF. The CDR3 bases are TGTGCCATCAGTGACCCTCTCCGGACAGGGGAGAAAAACATTCAGTACTTC.

The sample holds many counts of this clonotype. The genes are TRBV12-3 or TRBV12-4 and TRBJ1-1; weak D call: TRBD1 (5 bases). The V and J ends lost 2 bases and 1 base respectively, with 11 bases between them. The length of the CDR3 is 15 residues. CDR3 loop: CASSLTGRRNTEAFF. The DNA for the CDR3 is TGTGCCAGCAGTTTAACGGGACGGAGGAACACTGAAGCTTTCTTT.

The table lists this clonotype with many counts. This rearrangement joins TRBV5-1 to TRBJ1-1; D unclear. In germline, CDR1 is SGHRS, CDR2 YFSETQ. The CDR3 is made up of 14 amino acids. V was cut by 0 bases and J by 6 bases, with 12 bases left in between. The CDR3 DNA is TGCGCCAGCAGCTTGGGTGAACCCCGTCCTGAAGCTTTCTTT. Translation gives CASSLGEPRPEAFF.

This clonotype showed up just a few times. The V call is TRBV6-2 or TRBV6-3, the J call TRBJ1-2; 8 bases are a match to TRBD1. The CDR3 totals 14 residues. With V trimmed by 6 bases and J by 2 bases, 5 bases remained unmatched. Germline-derived CDR1 and CDR2 are MNHEY and SVGEGT. CDR3 residues: CASRPTGDNYGYTF. For the CDR3, the DNA is TGTGCCAGCAGACCGACAGGGGACAACTATGGCTACACCTTC.

This clonotype has only a few counts. The V and J genes are TRBV5-1 and TRBJ1-2; D is unclear. Germline V gene data show CDR1 as SGHRS and CDR2 as YFSETQ. The V end was cut by 4 bases, the J end by 2 bases, with 9 bases between. The CDR3 sequence is 13 residues long. In nucleotides, the CDR3 is TGCGCCAGCAGCAGCCAGGCCAACTATGGCTACACCTTC. Protein sequence: CASSSQANYGYTF. The whole variable domain, remainder taken from reference TRBV5-1 and TRBJ1-2, is KAGVTQTPRYLIKTRGQQVTLSCSPISGHRSVSWYQQTPGQGLQFLFEYFSETQRNKGNFPGRFSGRQFSNSRSEMNVSTLELGDSALYLCASSSQANYGYTFGSGTRLTVV.

The V call is TRBV6-2 or TRBV6-3, the J call TRBJ1-2; D is perhaps TRBD1 (6 bases). This CDR3 spans 16 amino acids. Trimming took off 2 bases at V and 7 bases at J, with 20 bases between the two ends. Looked up from germline, CDR1 is MNHEY and CDR2 is SVGEGT. CDR3 DNA: TGTGCCAGCAGTTACGGGACAAGCCAGTTCAAGTTTGGCTACACCTTC. Its translation is CASSYGTSQFKFGYTF.

This clonotype has a count of ten or more. The chain couples TRBV20-1 to TRBJ2-5; D is unclear. The CDR3 covers 13 residues. Germline V gene data show CDR1 as DFQATT and CDR2 as SNEGSKA (reference sequence). The V end was cut by 6 bases, the J end by 1 base, with 12 bases between. The CDR3 sequence: CSAHRALQETQYF. The CDR3, as DNA: TGCAGTGCCCACCGGGCGCTCCAAGAGACCCAGTACTTC.

This clonotype was seen ten or more times. V is TRBV6-2 or TRBV6-3 and J is TRBJ2-7; 11 bases line up with TRBD1. Trimming took 2 bases from V and 5 from J; bases not matched to a gene: 2. Per the germline V gene, CDR1 is MNHEY and CDR2 is SVGEGT. The CDR3 loop spans 14 amino acids. For the CDR3, the DNA is TGTGCCAGCAGTTACACGGGACAGGGGGACGAGCAGTACTTC. Translating it yields CASSYTGQGDEQYF.

This clonotype has ten or more counts. Compared with germline, one end of the junction differs, possibly owing to a read error. The gene calls are TRBV28 and TRBJ2-4, with a tentative D call TRBD1 (5 bases). This CDR3 has 16 residues. CDR1 is MDHEN, CDR2 SYDVKM, per germline. The CDR3 DNA follows: TGTGCCAGCAGTTTATTTGACAGCATAGCCAAAAACATTAAGTACTTC. Protein sequence: CASSLFDSIAKNIKYF.

The CDR3 DNA reads TGCAGTGCTCCCCGGACCCTAGCGGGGGAAAACATTCAGTACTTC. It specifies CSAPRTLAGENIQYF. V gene TRBV20-1 combines with J gene TRBJ2-4; 10 nucleotides match TRBD2. The CDR3 length is 15 residues. Germline-derived CDR1 and CDR2 are DFQATT and SNEGSKA (reference sequence). Trimming removed 5 bases from V and 5 bases from J; junction bases left unmatched: 9.

This clonotype appeared a few times. The chain links TRBV29-1 to TRBJ1-5, with a tentative D call TRBD1 (6 bases). The CDR3 consists of 14 residues. With 4 bases removed from V and 9 bases from J, the gap between germline ends came to 19 bases. Germline assignment: CDR1 SQVTM and CDR2 ANQGSEA. In DNA form, the CDR3 reads TGCAGCGTTGTAAGAAACCAGGGGAAGGGGCCCCAGCATTTT. Translating gives CSVVRNQGKGPQHF.

This clonotype appeared many times. This sequence joins TRBV12-3 or TRBV12-4 and TRBJ1-1; TRBD1 matches 11 bases. The CDR3 runs 15 residues. V shed 5 bases and J 6 bases; nucleotides not matched to a gene: 8. The CDR3 reads CASSPREDRGPEAFF. In DNA, the CDR3 is TGTGCCAGCAGTCCTCGAGAGGACAGGGGGCCTGAAGCTTTCTTT.

This clonotype appeared a few times. The rearrangement links TRBV5-5 to TRBJ2-3; 7 nucleotides line up with TRBD2. CDR1 is SGHKS and CDR2 is YYEKEE in the germline V gene (reference sequence). J lost 2 bases, V lost 6 bases, and 9 bases had no gene match. This CDR3 spans 15 amino acids. CDR3 amino acids: CASTIAGSLTDTQYF. DNA for the CDR3: TGTGCCAGCACCATAGCGGGTTCACTCACAGATACGCAGTATTTT.

The table lists this clonotype with many counts. The chain carries TRBV9 and TRBJ2-2; tentatively, D is TRBD2 (5 bases). Trimming shortened V by 4 bases and J by 1 base, and 14 bases separated the two germline ends. Germline V CDR1 and CDR2: SGDLS, YYNGEE. The CDR3 loop spans 16 amino acids. The CDR3 DNA reads as TGTGCCAGCAGCCCCCTCTCCGGGATGAACACCGGGGAGCTGTTTTTT. The encoded protein is CASSPLSGMNTGELFF. Full variable domain (rest looked up from reference TRBV9 and TRBJ2-2): DSGVTQTPKHLITATGQRVTLRCSPRSGDLSVYWYQQSLDQGLQFLIQYYNGEERAKGNILERFSAQQFPDLHSELNLSSLELGDSALYFCASSPLSGMNTGELFFGEGSRLTVL.

This clonotype has ten or more counts. The J gene is TRBJ1-2, the V gene TRBV6-5; D is ambiguous. Trimming cost V 1 base and J 8 bases, with 2 bases left between them. From germline, CDR1 is MNHEY and CDR2 SVGAGI. The CDR3 totals 10 residues. DNA for the CDR3: TGTGCCAGCAGTTACTGGGGCTACACCTTC. Encoded protein: CASSYWGYTF.

The chain employs TRBV6-1 and TRBJ2-5; TRBD2 matches at 8 bases. Germline CDR1 reads MNHNS; CDR2 reads SASEGT. CDR3 length: 15 amino acids. The V segment lost 6 bases and the J segment 1 base; nucleotides outside the gene matches: 7. The CDR3 sequence: CASRGAGALQETQYF. CDR3 DNA: TGTGCCAGCAGGGGAGCGGGAGCCCTCCAAGAGACCCAGTACTTC.

This clonotype has a count of ten or more. The gene calls are TRBV6-2 or TRBV6-3 and TRBJ2-4; 7 nucleotides line up with TRBD1. Trimming at V came to 2 bases and at J to 2 bases, leaving 6 bases not matched to a gene. Germline V gene data show CDR1 as MNHEY and CDR2 as SVGEGT. This CDR3 comprises 16 residues. CDR3 loop: CASSYVDRDTKNIQYF. CDR3 coding DNA: TGTGCCAGCAGTTACGTAGACAGGGACACCAAAAACATTCAGTACTTC.

The table lists this clonotype with many counts. The chain combines TRBV11-1 with TRBJ1-2, with D unresolved. Between the trimmed V and J ends, which lost 6 bases and 0 bases, there was a span of 8 bases. Germline V gene sequence: CDR1 SGHAT, CDR2 FQDESV (reference sequence). The CDR3 is 13 residues long. CDR3 loop: CASRFSANYGYTF. In DNA form, the CDR3 reads TGTGCCAGCAGGTTTTCAGCTAACTATGGCTACACCTTC.

This clonotype was picked up many times. The rearrangement joins TRBV6-1 to TRBJ1-3; D is unclear. With 4 bases removed from V and 4 bases from J, the gap between germline ends came to 11 bases. Germline loops: CDR1 MNHNS, CDR2 SASEGT. The CDR3 has 14 amino acids. This chain's CDR3 is CASSAGFLGNTIYF. CDR3 sequence (DNA): TGTGCCAGCAGTGCAGGATTTTTAGGAAACACCATATATTTT.

This clonotype was detected ten times or more. This sequence joins TRBV7-2 and TRBJ1-6; no clear D gene. The CDR3 has 16 residues. CDR1 is SGHTA, CDR2 FQGNSA, per germline. V was clipped by 5 bases and J by 3 bases, with 14 bases between them. CDR3 amino acids: CASSLGRGNYNSPLHF. CDR3 DNA: TGTGCCAGCAGCCTAGGGAGAGGGAACTATAATTCACCCCTCCACTTT.

This rearrangement joins TRBV12-3 or TRBV12-4 to TRBJ2-7; TRBD1 aligns across 7 bases. CDR3 length equals 17 residues. Trimming removed 3 bases from V and 4 bases from J; junction bases left unmatched: 15. The CDR3 spells CASSLLYRTGLRYEQYF. The CDR3 DNA reads TGTGCCAGCAGTTTGTTGTATCGGACAGGTCTTAGGTACGAGCAGTACTTC.

This clonotype was counted only a few times. V gene TRBV27 combines with J gene TRBJ2-7; a weak D match, TRBD2 (7 bases). Trimming cost V 5 bases and J 1 base, with 21 bases left between them. CDR3 size: 17 residues. The germline V gene encodes CDR1 MNHEY and CDR2 SMNVEV (reference sequence). The CDR3 reads CASSKGLGGLKSYEQYF. The CDR3 DNA reads TGTGCCAGCAGTAAGGGTTTGGGGGGGCTGAAATCCTACGAGCAGTACTTC.

The CDR3 here is CAWSFRDLSNQPQHF. CDR3 nucleotide sequence: TGTGCCTGGAGTTTCCGGGACCTTAGCAATCAGCCCCAGCATTTT. This rearrangement joins TRBV30 to TRBJ1-5, with TRBD1 as a possible D gene (5 bases). The V end lost 2 bases, the J end lost 0 bases, and 11 bases lay between the germline ends. Germline-derived CDR1 and CDR2 are GTSNPN and SVGIG (reference sequence). This CDR3 comprises 15 residues.

This clonotype came up many times. The V call is TRBV6-5, the J call TRBJ1-1; D uncertain. The germline CDR1 and CDR2 sequences are MNHEY and SVGAGI. The CDR3 sequence is 15 residues long. The germline V and J ends were trimmed by 0 bases and 3 bases, with 11 bases remaining between them. The CDR3 DNA sequence: TGTGCCAGCAGTTACTCGAATCCAGCCCACACTGAAGCTTTCTTT. It translates to CASSYSNPAHTEAFF.

This clonotype came up many times. One end of the junction varies from germline; a read error may be responsible. V gene TRBV7-3 combines with J gene TRBJ1-1; 7 bases line up with TRBD1. The CDR3 sequence is 16 residues long. Germline CDR1 reads SGHTA; CDR2 reads FQGTGA. The CDR3 loop is CASSVTSGQKNTEAFF. CDR3 bases: TGTGCCAGCAGCGTAACATCGGGACAGAAAAACACTGAAGCTTTCTTT.

This clonotype was found many times. The CDR3 here is CASSQESSGWGDIQYF. CDR3 coding DNA: TGTGCCAGCAGCCAAGAATCCTCAGGGTGGGGTGACATTCAGTACTTC. The J gene is TRBJ2-4, the V gene TRBV14; a weak D match, TRBD1 (5 bases). Germline V gives CDR1 SGHDN, CDR2 FVKESK. The V and J ends lost 0 bases and 8 bases respectively, with 17 bases between them. This CDR3 spans 16 amino acids.

This clonotype was detected many times. The chain combines TRBV4-2 with TRBJ1-1, with D hard to call. The germline CDR1 and CDR2 sequences are LGHNA and YNFKEQ. CDR3 size: 15 residues. V lost 4 bases, J lost 1 base, and 13 bases lay in between. The CDR3 DNA follows: TGTGCCAGCAGCCCGGGCTCAGAGAGGAACACTGAAGCTTTCTTT. Encoded protein: CASSPGSERNTEAFF.